This T cell receptor beta chain is drawn from a study of post-analysis software for immune sequencing data. V lost 6 bases and J 4 bases, leaving 9 bases between the germline ends. This CDR3 spans 12 amino acids. Per germline, CDR1 MNHEY and CDR2 SVGAGI. Study-wide results and caveats: Controls showed lower frequencies than patients for 4 or 5 TRBV segments, and TRBV5-6, TRBV5-1 and TRBV20-1 were among these. For normalized Chao1 diversity, multiple sclerosis patients scored significantly lower than controls did.

Researchers reported that TCR beta cDNA libraries carried unique molecular identifiers. TCRdb reprocessed the PCR reads via MiXCR and lists one record per CDR3 protein. The sample contains about 820,000 distinct CDR3 sequences, approximately 50% of which appear only once. This clonotype was seen a handful of times. The antigen remains undetermined. Sequencing was performed on blood. This TCR was sampled from a girl between 5 and 17 years old with multiple sclerosis. The chain carries TRBV6-5 and TRBJ1-2, with D possibly TRBD1 on 6 matching bases. For the CDR3, the DNA is TGTGCCAGCAGACTCAGGGGCTATGGCTACACCTTC. Amino acids: CASRLRGYGYTF.